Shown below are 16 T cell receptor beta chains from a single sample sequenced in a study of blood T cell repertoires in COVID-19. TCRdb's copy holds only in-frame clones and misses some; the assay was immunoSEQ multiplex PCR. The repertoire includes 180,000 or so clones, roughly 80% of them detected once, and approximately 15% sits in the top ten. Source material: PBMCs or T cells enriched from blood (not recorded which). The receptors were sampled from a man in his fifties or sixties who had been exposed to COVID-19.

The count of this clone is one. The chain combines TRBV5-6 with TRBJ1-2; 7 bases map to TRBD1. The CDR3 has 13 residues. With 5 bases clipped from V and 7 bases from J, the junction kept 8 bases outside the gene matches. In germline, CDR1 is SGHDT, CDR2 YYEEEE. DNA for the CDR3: TGTGCCAGCAGTCCCGGGACAGTGCCTGGCTACACCTTC. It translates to CASSPGTVPGYTF.

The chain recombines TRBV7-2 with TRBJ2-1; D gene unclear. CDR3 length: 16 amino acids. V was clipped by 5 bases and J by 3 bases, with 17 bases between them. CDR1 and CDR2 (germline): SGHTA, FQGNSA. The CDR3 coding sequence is TGTGCCAGCAGCCCCGATAGGCGGCGGAACTACAATGAGCAGTTCTTC. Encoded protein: CASSPDRRRNYNEQFF.

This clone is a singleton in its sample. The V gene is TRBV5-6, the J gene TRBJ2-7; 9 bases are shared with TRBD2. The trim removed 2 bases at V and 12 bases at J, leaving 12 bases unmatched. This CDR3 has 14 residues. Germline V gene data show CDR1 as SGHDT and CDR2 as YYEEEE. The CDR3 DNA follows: TGTGCCAGCAGCTTTGGAATAGCGGGAGTTTTGGCGTACTTC. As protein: CASSFGIAGVLAYF.

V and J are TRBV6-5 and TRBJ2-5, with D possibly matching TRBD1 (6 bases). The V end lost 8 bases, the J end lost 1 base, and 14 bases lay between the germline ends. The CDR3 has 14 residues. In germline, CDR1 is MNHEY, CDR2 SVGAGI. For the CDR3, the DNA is TGTGCCAGCCGACGGACAGAACGCCAAGAGACCCAGTACTTC. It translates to CASRRTERQETQYF.

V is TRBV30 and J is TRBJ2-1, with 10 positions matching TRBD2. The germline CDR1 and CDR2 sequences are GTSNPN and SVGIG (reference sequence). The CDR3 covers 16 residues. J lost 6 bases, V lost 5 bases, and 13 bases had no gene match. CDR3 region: CAWVGGSGRGGNEQFF. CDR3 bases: TGTGCCTGGGTTGGAGGGAGCGGGAGGGGGGGCAATGAGCAGTTCTTC.

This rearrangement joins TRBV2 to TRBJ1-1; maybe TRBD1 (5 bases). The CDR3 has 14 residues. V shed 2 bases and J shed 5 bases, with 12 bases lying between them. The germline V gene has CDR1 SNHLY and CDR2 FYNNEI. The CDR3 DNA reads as TGTGCCAGCAGTGAAATAGGGGTTCGGACTGAAGCTTTCTTT. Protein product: CASSEIGVRTEAFF.

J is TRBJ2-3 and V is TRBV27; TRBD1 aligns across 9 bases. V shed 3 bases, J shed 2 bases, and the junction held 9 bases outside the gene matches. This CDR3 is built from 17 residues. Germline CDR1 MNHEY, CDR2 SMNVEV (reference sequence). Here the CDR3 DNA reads TGTGCCAGCAGTTTCCTCACCGGGACAGGGTTCACAGATACGCAGTATTTT. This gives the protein CASSFLTGTGFTDTQYF.

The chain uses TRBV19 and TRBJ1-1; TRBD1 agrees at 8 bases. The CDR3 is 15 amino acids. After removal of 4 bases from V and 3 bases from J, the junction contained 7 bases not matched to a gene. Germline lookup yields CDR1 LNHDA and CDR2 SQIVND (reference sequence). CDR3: CASSKHPDRDTEAFF. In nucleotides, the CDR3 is TGTGCCAGTAGTAAGCACCCGGACAGGGACACTGAAGCTTTCTTT. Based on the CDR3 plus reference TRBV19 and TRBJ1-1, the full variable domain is DGGITQSPKYLFRKEGQNVTLSCEQNLNHDAMYWYRQDPGQGLRLIYYSQIVNDFQKGDIAEGYSVSREKKESFPLTVTSAQKNPTAFYLCASSKHPDRDTEAFFGQGTRLTVV.

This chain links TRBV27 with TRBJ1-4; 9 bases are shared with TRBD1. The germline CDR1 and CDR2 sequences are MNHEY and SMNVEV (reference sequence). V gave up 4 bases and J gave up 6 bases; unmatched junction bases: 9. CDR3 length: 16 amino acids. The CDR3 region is CASSYAPGQGDEKLFF. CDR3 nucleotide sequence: TGTGCCAGCAGTTATGCCCCGGGACAGGGTGATGAAAAACTGTTTTTT. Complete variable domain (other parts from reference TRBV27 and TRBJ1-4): EAQVTQNPRYLITVTGKKLTVTCSQNMNHEYMSWYRQDPGLGLRQIYYSMNVEVTDKGDVPEGYKVSRKEKRNFPLILESPSPNQTSLYFCASSYAPGQGDEKLFFGSGTQLSVL.

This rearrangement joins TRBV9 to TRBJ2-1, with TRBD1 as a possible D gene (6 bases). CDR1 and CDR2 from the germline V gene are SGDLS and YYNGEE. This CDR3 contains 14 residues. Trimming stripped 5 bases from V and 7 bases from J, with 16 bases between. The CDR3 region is CASSLGTGSNEQFF. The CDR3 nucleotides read TGTGCCAGCAGTCTCGGAACAGGGAGTAATGAGCAGTTCTTC.

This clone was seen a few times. Written as DNA, the CDR3 is TGTGCCAGCAGCCCTCAAGGAGGGACTGAAGCTTTCTTT. This sequence encodes CASSPQGGTEAFF. The chain employs TRBV7-9 and TRBJ1-1; no clear D gene. The germline V gene has CDR1 SEHNR and CDR2 FQNEAQ (reference sequence). This CDR3 spans 13 amino acids. V was cut by 5 bases and J by 5 bases, with 12 bases left in between.

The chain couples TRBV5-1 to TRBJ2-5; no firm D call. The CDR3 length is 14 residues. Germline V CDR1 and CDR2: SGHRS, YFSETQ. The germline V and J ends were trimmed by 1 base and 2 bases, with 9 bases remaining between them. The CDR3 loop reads CASSLSQAQETQYF. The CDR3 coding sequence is TGCGCCAGCAGCTTGTCGCAGGCACAAGAGACCCAGTACTTC.

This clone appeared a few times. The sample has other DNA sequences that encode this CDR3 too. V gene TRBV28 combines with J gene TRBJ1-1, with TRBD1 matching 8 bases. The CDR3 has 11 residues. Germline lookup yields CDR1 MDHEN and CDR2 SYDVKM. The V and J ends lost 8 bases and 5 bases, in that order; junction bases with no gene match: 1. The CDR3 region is CASRTGTEAFF. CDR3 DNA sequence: TGTGCCAGCCGGACAGGGACTGAAGCTTTCTTT. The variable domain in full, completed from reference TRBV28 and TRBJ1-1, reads DVKVTQSSRYLVKRTGEKVFLECVQDMDHENMFWYRQDPGLGLRLIYFSYDVKMKEKGDIPEGYSVSREKKERFSLILESASTNQTSMYLCASRTGTEAFFGQGTRLTVV.

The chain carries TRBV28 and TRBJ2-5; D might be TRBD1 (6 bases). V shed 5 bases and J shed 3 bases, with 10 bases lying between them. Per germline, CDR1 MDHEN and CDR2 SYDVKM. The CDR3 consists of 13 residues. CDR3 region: CASSEAGEETQYF. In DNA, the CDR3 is TGTGCCAGCAGTGAGGCAGGGGAAGAGACCCAGTACTTC.

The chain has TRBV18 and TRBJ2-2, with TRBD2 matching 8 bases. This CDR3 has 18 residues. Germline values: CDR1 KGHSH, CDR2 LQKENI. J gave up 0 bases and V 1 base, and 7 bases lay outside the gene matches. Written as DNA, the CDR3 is TGTGCCAGCTCACCACTGCAGGCGGGAGGTCCGAACACCGGGGAGCTGTTTTTT. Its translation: CASSPLQAGGPNTGELFF.

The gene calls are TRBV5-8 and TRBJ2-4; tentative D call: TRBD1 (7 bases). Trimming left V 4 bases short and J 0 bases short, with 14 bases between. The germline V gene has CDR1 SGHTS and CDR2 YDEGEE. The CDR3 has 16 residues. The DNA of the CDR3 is TGTGCCAGCAGCCGCGGGACAGCTCTAGCCAAAAACATTCAGTACTTC. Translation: CASSRGTALAKNIQYF.